The source of this T cell receptor beta chain is a study of cytotoxic CD8 clonotypes in ibrutinib-treated CLL. This clone was detected only a few times. Target depth was 1 in 200,000 to 1 in 1 million T cells, about 10x per clonotype. Generated by immunoSEQ multiplex PCR, the TCRdb table keeps only in-frame clones and is missing some. The repertoire has 150,000 or so clones, more than 75% of them found once; the top ten carry roughly 2%. This CDR3 is built from 17 residues. J was trimmed by 4 bases and V by 5 bases; bases with no gene match: 14. Germline V gene lookup returns CDR1 SGHTA and CDR2 FQGNSA.

This TCR derives from a human donor with chronic lymphocytic leukemia. The chain combines TRBV7-2 with TRBJ2-1, with 7 bases aligning to TRBD2. The sample here was PBMCs, taken after 12 months of ibrutinib treatment. The CDR3 DNA reads as TGTGCCAGCAGCCTCCCCAGCAAAGGCGGGGGTTACAATGAGCAGTTCTTC. Translation gives CASSLPSKGGGYNEQFF.